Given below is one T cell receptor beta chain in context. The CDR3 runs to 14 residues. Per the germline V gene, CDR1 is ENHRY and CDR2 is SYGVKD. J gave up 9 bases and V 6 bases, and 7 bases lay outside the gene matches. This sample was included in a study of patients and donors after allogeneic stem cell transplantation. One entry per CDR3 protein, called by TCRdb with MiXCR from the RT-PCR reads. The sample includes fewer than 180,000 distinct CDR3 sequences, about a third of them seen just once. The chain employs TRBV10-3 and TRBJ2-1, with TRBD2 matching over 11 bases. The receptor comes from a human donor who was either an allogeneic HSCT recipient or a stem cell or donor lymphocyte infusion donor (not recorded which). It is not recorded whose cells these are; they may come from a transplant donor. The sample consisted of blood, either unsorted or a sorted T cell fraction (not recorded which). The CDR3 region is CAISLSGGAFEQFF. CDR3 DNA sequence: TGTGCCATCAGCCTTAGCGGGGGGGCGTTTGAGCAGTTCTTC.